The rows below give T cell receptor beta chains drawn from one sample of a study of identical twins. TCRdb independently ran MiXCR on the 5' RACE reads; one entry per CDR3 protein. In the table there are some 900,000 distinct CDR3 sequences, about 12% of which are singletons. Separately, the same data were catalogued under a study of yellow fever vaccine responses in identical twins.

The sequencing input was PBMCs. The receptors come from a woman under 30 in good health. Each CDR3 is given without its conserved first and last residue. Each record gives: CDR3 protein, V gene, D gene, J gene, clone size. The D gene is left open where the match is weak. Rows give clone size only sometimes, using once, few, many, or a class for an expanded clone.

CDR3aa: ASSLQGMNPREQY; v_gene: TRBV27; d_gene: .; j_gene: TRBJ2-7; abundance: few
CDR3aa: ASTELGGGPDNEQF; v_gene: TRBV28; d_gene: TRBD2; j_gene: TRBJ2-1; abundance: .
CDR3aa: ASSQGDRGRETQY; v_gene: TRBV3-1; d_gene: TRBD1; j_gene: TRBJ2-5; abundance: few
CDR3aa: ATTQRQLETQY; v_gene: TRBV7-6; d_gene: .; j_gene: TRBJ2-5; abundance: .
CDR3aa: ASSIGLASTDTQY; v_gene: TRBV12-3/TRBV12-4; d_gene: TRBD2; j_gene: TRBJ2-3; abundance: few
CDR3aa: ATKDRMQETQY; v_gene: TRBV15; d_gene: .; j_gene: TRBJ2-5; abundance: many
CDR3aa: ASSLPWTSVYNEQF; v_gene: TRBV11-2; d_gene: TRBD2; j_gene: TRBJ2-1; abundance: .
CDR3aa: ASSLAGQGHDEAF; v_gene: TRBV11-3; d_gene: TRBD1; j_gene: TRBJ1-1; abundance: .
CDR3aa: ASSPAGASKNIQY; v_gene: TRBV21-1; d_gene: .; j_gene: TRBJ2-4; abundance: .
CDR3aa: ASSLMGNTGELF; v_gene: TRBV12-3/TRBV12-4; d_gene: .; j_gene: TRBJ2-2; abundance: few
CDR3aa: ASSWGLAESDEQY; v_gene: TRBV7-9; d_gene: TRBD2; j_gene: TRBJ2-7; abundance: .
CDR3aa: ASSYRIAGRNTGELF; v_gene: TRBV6-5; d_gene: TRBD2; j_gene: TRBJ2-2; abundance: few
CDR3aa: ASSRTGSDISGYT; v_gene: TRBV7-9; d_gene: .; j_gene: TRBJ1-2; abundance: few
CDR3aa: ASSPGSPLH; v_gene: TRBV6-6; d_gene: .; j_gene: TRBJ1-6; abundance: .
CDR3aa: ASSLETGSYNEQF; v_gene: TRBV11-3; d_gene: .; j_gene: TRBJ2-1; abundance: few
CDR3aa: ASTRTATHQPQH; v_gene: TRBV12-3/TRBV12-4; d_gene: .; j_gene: TRBJ1-5; abundance: .
CDR3aa: SASSFGGTEAF; v_gene: TRBV20-1; d_gene: .; j_gene: TRBJ1-1; abundance: .
CDR3aa: ATLAGGSSYEQY; v_gene: TRBV10-3; d_gene: TRBD2; j_gene: TRBJ2-7; abundance: few
CDR3aa: ASSYSGYEQF; v_gene: TRBV6-5; d_gene: .; j_gene: TRBJ2-1; abundance: many
CDR3aa: SVGTGAATEAF; v_gene: TRBV29-1; d_gene: TRBD1; j_gene: TRBJ1-1; abundance: .
CDR3aa: VSSQTQGDQETQY; v_gene: TRBV4-1; d_gene: .; j_gene: TRBJ2-5; abundance: .
CDR3aa: ASSPRDLPNTEAF; v_gene: TRBV5-1; d_gene: .; j_gene: TRBJ1-1; abundance: few
CDR3aa: SVGQTHQTQY; v_gene: TRBV29-1; d_gene: .; j_gene: TRBJ2-3; abundance: many
CDR3aa: ASSFARGNTEAS; v_gene: TRBV19; d_gene: .; j_gene: TRBJ1-1; abundance: .
CDR3aa: ASSYNSGFNSGEAF; v_gene: TRBV6-2/TRBV6-3; d_gene: .; j_gene: TRBJ1-1; abundance: few
CDR3aa: ASSQDPTSGRAAEQF; v_gene: TRBV4-1; d_gene: TRBD2; j_gene: TRBJ2-1; abundance: .
CDR3aa: ASSIDWGLRTDTQY; v_gene: TRBV5-1; d_gene: .; j_gene: TRBJ2-3; abundance: .
CDR3aa: ASSPRTVGQETQY; v_gene: TRBV7-6; d_gene: .; j_gene: TRBJ2-5; abundance: few
CDR3aa: ASSPEDPPEA; v_gene: TRBV28; d_gene: .; j_gene: TRBJ2-7; abundance: few
CDR3aa: ASTTGQNTEAF; v_gene: TRBV10-2; d_gene: .; j_gene: TRBJ1-1; abundance: few
CDR3aa: ASSPGTGLDEQF; v_gene: TRBV28; d_gene: TRBD1; j_gene: TRBJ2-1; abundance: many
CDR3aa: ASSQEVGDLNYGYT; v_gene: TRBV4-1; d_gene: .; j_gene: TRBJ1-2; abundance: few
CDR3aa: ASSPWTSGGTDTQY; v_gene: TRBV12-3/TRBV12-4; d_gene: TRBD2; j_gene: TRBJ2-3; abundance: many
CDR3aa: ATSDSDRGVNEAF; v_gene: TRBV24-1; d_gene: TRBD1; j_gene: TRBJ1-1; abundance: few
CDR3aa: ASSLTSQSMNTEAF; v_gene: TRBV7-3; d_gene: .; j_gene: TRBJ1-1; abundance: many
CDR3aa: ASSFREEAF; v_gene: TRBV7-9; d_gene: .; j_gene: TRBJ1-1; abundance: .
CDR3aa: ASSPTGVLQETQY; v_gene: TRBV28; d_gene: TRBD1; j_gene: TRBJ2-5; abundance: .
CDR3aa: ASSLRTSGSTGELF; v_gene: TRBV5-1; d_gene: TRBD2; j_gene: TRBJ2-2; abundance: .
CDR3aa: ASSHPRGQNTGELF; v_gene: TRBV27; d_gene: .; j_gene: TRBJ2-2; abundance: .
CDR3aa: ASSLAPGSKWEQY; v_gene: TRBV5-1; d_gene: .; j_gene: TRBJ2-7; abundance: few
CDR3aa: ASSPNNSGNTIY; v_gene: TRBV18; d_gene: .; j_gene: TRBJ1-3; abundance: .